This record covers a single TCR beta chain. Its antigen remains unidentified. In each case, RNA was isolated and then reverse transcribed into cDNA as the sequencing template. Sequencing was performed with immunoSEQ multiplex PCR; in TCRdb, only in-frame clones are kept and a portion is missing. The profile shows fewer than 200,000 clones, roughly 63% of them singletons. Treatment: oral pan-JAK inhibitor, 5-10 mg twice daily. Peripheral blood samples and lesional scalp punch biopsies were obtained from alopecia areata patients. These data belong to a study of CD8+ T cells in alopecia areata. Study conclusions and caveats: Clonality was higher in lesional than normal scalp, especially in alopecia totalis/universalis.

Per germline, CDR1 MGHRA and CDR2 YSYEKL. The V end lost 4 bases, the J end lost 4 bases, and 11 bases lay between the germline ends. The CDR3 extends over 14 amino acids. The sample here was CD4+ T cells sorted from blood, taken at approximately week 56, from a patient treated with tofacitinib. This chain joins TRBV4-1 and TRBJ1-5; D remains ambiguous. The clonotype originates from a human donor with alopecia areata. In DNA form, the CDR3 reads TGCGCCAGCAGCCTCCTCCTGTGGAATCAGCCCCAGCATTTT. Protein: CASSLLLWNQPQHF.